The entry that follows covers one T cell receptor beta chain sequence. This clone was counted only a few times. What antigen it recognizes has not been identified. Per-base quality was not reported, and no clone a single base away is much larger than it. Enrolling through a virtual design, the prospective study's participants ranged in age from roughly 18 to 100 years and lived across 24 United States geographic areas. Cohort assignment in the prospective study relied on participant-reported clinical history from a screening survey and a study questionnaire. Recovered participants in ImmuneRACE Cohort 3 were defined by two consecutive negative NP/OP PCR tests, clearance by a healthcare professional, or resolution of symptoms. Each participant in the prospective study had whole blood, serum and a nasopharyngeal or oropharyngeal swab collected by mobile phlebotomists. Additional blood draws and questionnaires over a 2-month period could optionally be provided by prospective study participants. Before DNA extraction, prospective study blood samples were shipped either frozen or at room temperature.

TCRbeta CDR3 regions were amplified from genomic DNA by means of the immunoSEQ Assay, a bias-controlled multiplex PCR. The paper's data handling went like this. The number of nucleated cells in each sample was estimated by amplification of reference gene primers within the assay. Sequence reads were collapsed and filtered to measure the absolute abundance of every unique TCRbeta CDR3 rearrangement. For each sample, productive Simpson clonality was calculated as the square root of Simpson's diversity index across productive rearrangements. This immuneACCESS table, as held by TCRdb, lists in-frame sequences with V and J called but not all clones. Of the missing ones, under half trace to an unresolved V gene in checked studies; the others have no known cause. The D gene and trimming were derived from the DNA, and the V and J assignments and clone size from that table. The table for this sample lists some 200,000 clones; around 87% of them were counted only once. The top ten clones comprise 2% to 2.5% of the sample.

The CDR3, cysteine through phenylalanine, is 16 amino acids long. This entry keeps only the CDR3 DNA: 48 bases, framed from base 1. Unmatched junction bases come to 6, with V trimmed by 0 bases and J by 4 bases. CDR1 KGHSH and CDR2 LQKENI were looked up in the germline V gene. These data come from a study of blood T cell repertoires in COVID-19 (dated by TCRdb to 2018 to 2020). Regarding the complete study: Samples covering the acute and convalescent phases of COVID-19 were provided by collaborators in the United States, Italy and Spain. The material from the prospective study consisted of cDNA or gDNA derived from T cells, B-cell-depleted T cells, or PBMCs. The dataset comprised deeply sampled blood TCRbeta repertoires from subjects exposed to, actively infected with, or recovered from COVID-19. The repertoires were released in a freely available public database meant as a resource for research on the immune response to SARS-CoV-2. The samples were drawn from the first 160 participants of the ongoing ImmuneRACE study and from 1,254 subjects provided by 6 global collaborators. A de-identified subject ID, COVID-19 status, age in years and sex were almost always included in the sample metadata. HLA class I and class II types, where available, came from metadata supplied by the sample provider rather than from assay-based typing.

Here is what the overall study found, with its caveats: The amount of clinical and demographic metadata varied by source and participant and was provided uncurated.

The specimen sequenced was PBMCs or T cells enriched from blood (not recorded which). The receptor comes from a woman aged 25 to 39 who had recovered from COVID-19. The V gene is TRBV18 and the J gene is TRBJ1-3; the junction holds 7 bases that match TRBD1. The base sequence is TGTGCCAGCTCACCACCACAGGGGATGAGAGGAAACACCATATATTTT. Translated, this is CASSPPQGMRGNTIYF.